The clone carrying this TCR beta chain showed up just a few times. Its antigen remains unknown. These data come from a study of T cell repertoires in cytomegalovirus infection. TCRdb processed the reads anew with MiXCR; each CDR3 protein has one entry. This sample has around 800,000 distinct CDR3 sequences, with roughly 33% found just once. Germline CDR1 and CDR2: SGHVS and FNYEAQ. The CDR3 totals 15 residues. Trimming at V came to 6 bases and at J to 6 bases, leaving 4 bases not matched to a gene. Findings and limits, study-wide: Across the ex vivo response, the dominant clonotypes were HLA-C-restricted CMV-specific TCR beta clonotypes.

The specimen was cultured CD8+ T cells from PBMCs, collected from culture after CMV antigen stimulation. The sequence came from a human donor in good health (CMV status not recorded). Some clones in this sample may be carry-over from other donors' samples. V and J are TRBV7-6 and TRBJ2-1; TRBD2 aligns across 14 bases. CDR3 sequence (DNA): TGTGCCAGCAGTAGGACTAGCGGGGGGTCCAATGAGCAGTTCTTC. Protein product: CASSRTSGGSNEQFF.